One sample yielded the 28 T cell receptor beta chains listed below, sequenced in a study of blood T cell repertoires in COVID-19 (dated by TCRdb to 2019 to 2021). Library method: the immunoSEQ multiplex PCR assay. What TCRdb holds here is the immuneACCESS table cut down to in-frame rearrangements. Part of the clones is not present; checked against another copy, under half of the missing clones reflect an unresolved V gene, and the others are unexplained. This sample comprises 150,000 or so clones, approximately 86% of them detected only once. 3.5% to 4.5% of the sample belongs to the ten largest clones. Sequences were obtained from PBMCs or T cells enriched from blood (not recorded which). Receptors originate from a woman aged 40 to 50 who had been exposed to COVID-19.

This clone was counted once. This chain uses TRBV27 with TRBJ1-5; 9 bases fit TRBD1. After removal of 4 bases from V and 0 bases from J, the junction contained 7 bases not matched to a gene. This CDR3 has 17 residues. CDR1 is MNHEY and CDR2 is SMNVEV in the germline V gene (reference sequence). For the CDR3, the DNA is TGTGCCAGCAGTTCCGGGACAGGGAGCTATAGCAATCAGCCCCAGCATTTT. Translated, it gives CASSSGTGSYSNQPQHF.

This clone has a single count. The chain is built from TRBV4-3 and TRBJ2-1, with D perhaps matching TRBD2 (6 bases). The CDR3 contains 14 residues. With 0 bases removed from V and 7 bases from J, the gap between germline ends came to 10 bases. The V gene's germline CDR1 is LGHNA and CDR2 YSLEER. The CDR3 DNA reads TGCGCCAGCAGCCAAGATGTGGAGGGGAATGAGCAGTTCTTC. Its protein product is CASSQDVEGNEQFF.

The J gene is TRBJ1-2, the V gene TRBV6-5; possibly TRBD1 for D (6 bases). This CDR3 has 13 residues. V shed 7 bases and J shed 5 bases, with 14 bases lying between them. Germline V gene lookup returns CDR1 MNHEY and CDR2 SVGAGI. The CDR3 region is CASNRGGAYGYTF. CDR3 DNA sequence: TGTGCCAGCAATCGAGGGGGGGCTTATGGCTACACCTTC.

The chain is built from TRBV6-5 and TRBJ1-1; D gene ambiguous. The V end lost 7 bases, the J end lost 4 bases, and 10 bases lay between the germline ends. Germline-derived CDR1 and CDR2 are MNHEY and SVGAGI. The CDR3 is made up of 12 amino acids. CDR3 residues: CASTPMSTEAFF. The CDR3 DNA sequence: TGTGCCAGCACCCCCATGTCCACTGAAGCTTTCTTT.

There are a few counts of this clone. V usage is TRBV5-1 and J usage is TRBJ2-5; D might be TRBD2 (5 bases). V gave up 1 base and J gave up 5 bases, with 12 bases separating them. CDR1 is SGHRS, CDR2 YFSETQ, per germline. This CDR3 region has 14 residues. CDR3 amino acids: CASSLYPGFETQYF. In nucleotides, the CDR3 is TGCGCCAGCAGCTTGTACCCGGGATTCGAGACCCAGTACTTC.

V usage is TRBV2 and J usage is TRBJ1-1; D remains unclear. V dropped 5 bases and J dropped 2 bases, with 6 bases sitting between them. The CDR3 runs to 12 residues. Germline lookup yields CDR1 SNHLY and CDR2 FYNNEI. CDR3 coding DNA: TGTGCCAGCAGTCCAACTAACACTGAAGCTTTCTTT. Its protein product is CASSPTNTEAFF.

J is TRBJ2-5 and V is TRBV10-3; 13 bases are a match to TRBD2. The CDR3 has 18 residues. Germline-derived CDR1 and CDR2 are ENHRY and SYGVKD. V lost 0 bases to trimming and J lost 4 bases; unmatched junction nucleotides: 8. CDR3 protein: CAISESFGTSGIGETQYF. CDR3 sequence (DNA): TGTGCCATCAGTGAGTCGTTCGGGACTAGCGGGATAGGAGAGACCCAGTACTTC.

The chain has TRBV15 and TRBJ1-2; perhaps TRBD1 as D (6 bases). Trimming took 5 bases from V and 5 from J, leaving 9 bases between them. The CDR3 consists of 12 residues. Germline V gives CDR1 LNHNV, CDR2 YYDKDF (reference sequence). The CDR3 spells CATSERGYGYTF. The CDR3 nucleotides are TGTGCCACCAGCGAAAGGGGGTATGGCTACACCTTC.

The table lists this clone with a count of one. The CDR3 DNA reads as TGTGCCAGCAGCCCGGGAGGGCTCAATGGCTACACCTTC. It specifies CASSPGGLNGYTF. The rearrangement joins TRBV9 to TRBJ1-2, with unresolved D. Looked up from germline, CDR1 is SGDLS and CDR2 is YYNGEE. Trimming left V 4 bases short and J 6 bases short, with 13 bases between. CDR3 length: 13 amino acids.

This rearrangement joins TRBV4-1 to TRBJ1-1, with a tentative D call TRBD1 (5 bases). Germline values: CDR1 MGHRA, CDR2 YSYEKL. The CDR3 is made up of 14 amino acids. V lost 0 bases, J lost 6 bases, and 11 bases lay in between. CDR3 DNA: TGCGCCAGCAGCCAAGAGTCAAGGGGTGCTGAAGCTTTCTTT. Protein: CASSQESRGAEAFF.

The V call is TRBV28, the J call TRBJ1-2, with 8 nucleotides matching TRBD1. This CDR3 comprises 13 residues. CDR1 MDHEN and CDR2 SYDVKM come from the germline V gene. Germline trimming cut 6 bases from V and 8 bases from J; bases unmatched to any gene: 8. This CDR3 is CASRPRGQKGYTF. CDR3 nucleotides: TGTGCCAGCAGACCCAGGGGGCAGAAAGGCTACACCTTC.

Only one count was recorded for this clone. The gene calls are TRBV12-3 or TRBV12-4 and TRBJ1-4, with TRBD1 matching 10 bases. J lost 8 bases, V lost 5 bases, and 2 bases had no gene match. This CDR3 region has 13 residues. For the CDR3, the DNA is TGTGCCAGCAGTGACAGGGGGCGCGAAAAACTGTTTTTT. Protein: CASSDRGREKLFF.

The chain carries TRBV18 and TRBJ2-3, with D possibly being TRBD1 (6 bases). The CDR3 extends over 16 amino acids. The germline V and J ends were trimmed by 3 bases and 3 bases, with 16 bases remaining between them. The germline gives CDR1 KGHSH, CDR2 LQKENI. The CDR3 DNA reads as TGTGCCAGCTCACCGACGGACCGGGACACTACAGATACGCAGTATTTT. It specifies CASSPTDRDTTDTQYF.

V and J are TRBV7-3 and TRBJ1-5, with D possibly matching TRBD1 (5 bases). The CDR3 runs to 19 residues. Between the trimmed V and J ends, which lost 5 bases and 0 bases, there was a span of 23 bases. CDR1 is SGHTA and CDR2 is FQGTGA in the germline V gene. CDR3 protein: CASSNGRGEGLPSNQPQHF. In DNA form, the CDR3 reads TGTGCCAGCAGCAACGGGAGAGGGGAGGGACTCCCTAGCAATCAGCCCCAGCATTTT.

The chain is built from TRBV5-1 and TRBJ1-1, with unresolved D. This CDR3 spans 13 amino acids. With 2 bases removed from V and 4 bases from J, the gap between germline ends came to 9 bases. The germline gives CDR1 SGHRS, CDR2 YFSETQ. The CDR3 loop reads CASSFEGGTEAFF. The CDR3 DNA follows: TGCGCCAGCAGCTTTGAGGGAGGCACTGAAGCTTTCTTT.

The chain uses TRBV19 and TRBJ1-5; the match to TRBD1 covers 12 bases. Germline assignment: CDR1 LNHDA and CDR2 SQIVND (reference sequence). This CDR3 has 15 residues. After removal of 7 bases from V and 6 bases from J, the junction contained 7 bases not matched to a gene. Here the CDR3 reads CASTSGQGAAQPQHF. DNA of the CDR3: TGTGCCAGTACCTCGGGACAGGGGGCGGCTCAGCCCCAGCATTTT.

This clone has more than one count but fewer than ten. The chain is built from TRBV7-6 and TRBJ2-7, with 10 bases lining up with TRBD1. Trimming took 6 bases from V and 1 from J; bases not matched to a gene: 3. Germline CDR1 SGHVS, CDR2 FNYEAQ. This CDR3 is 14 amino acids long. CDR3 DNA sequence: TGTGCCAGCAGACGACAGGGGGCGTCCTACGAGCAGTACTTC. Amino acid sequence: CASRRQGASYEQYF.

J is TRBJ1-5 and V is TRBV6-5, with a possible D match to TRBD1 (5 bases). CDR3 length equals 15 residues. Trimming left V 0 bases short and J 5 bases short, with 11 bases between. Germline V gene lookup returns CDR1 MNHEY and CDR2 SVGAGI. The CDR3: CASSYSVDNHQPQHF. CDR3 coding DNA: TGTGCCAGCAGTTACTCCGTGGACAACCATCAGCCCCAGCATTTT.

CDR3 in amino acids: CASSLAGVLSNQPQHF. The CDR3 DNA sequence: TGTGCCAGCAGCTTAGCCGGGGTTTTGAGCAATCAGCCCCAGCATTTT. V usage is TRBV7-2 and J usage is TRBJ1-5; no definite D call. V was clipped by 0 bases and J by 1 base, with 10 bases between them. CDR3 length: 16 residues. Germline V CDR1 and CDR2: SGHTA, FQGNSA.

The V and J genes are TRBV3-1 (or the pseudogene TRBV3-2) and TRBJ1-2; D may be TRBD1 (5 bases). Germline V gives CDR1 LGHDT, CDR2 YNNKEL (reference sequence). CDR3 length equals 16 residues. Trimming stripped 0 bases from V and 4 bases from J, with 15 bases between. Written as DNA, the CDR3 is TGTGCCAGCAGCCAAGAGGAGGCAGGGAGGGGCTATGGCTACACCTTC. Translated: CASSQEEAGRGYGYTF.

V is TRBV3-1 (or the pseudogene TRBV3-2) and J is TRBJ1-2; the D gene is possibly TRBD1 (5 bases). The CDR3 totals 18 residues. V was pared by 0 bases and J by 6 bases, with 23 bases between. Germline CDR1 reads LGHDT; CDR2 reads YNNKEL (reference sequence). The CDR3 DNA is TGTGCCAGCAGCCAAGATCAGGGATATGTAGGATTTGAGAATGGCTACACCTTC. Translation gives CASSQDQGYVGFENGYTF.

The V gene is TRBV5-1, the J gene TRBJ1-2; no clear D gene. The CDR3 extends over 12 amino acids. The V gene's germline CDR1 is SGHRS and CDR2 YFSETQ. Trimming took off 3 bases at V and 5 bases at J, with 8 bases between the two ends. The CDR3 DNA follows: TGCGCCAGCAGCTCCGGGGTTTATGGCTACACCTTC. Its translation: CASSSGVYGYTF.

The CDR3 coding sequence is TGCGCCAGCAGCCAAGATCTACCTCCTACCGGGGAGCTGTTTTTT. Protein product: CASSQDLPPTGELFF. The rearrangement links TRBV4-3 to TRBJ2-2; no firm D call. The germline V and J ends were trimmed by 0 bases and 5 bases, with 10 bases remaining between them. The CDR3 length is 15 residues. Looked up from germline, CDR1 is LGHNA and CDR2 is YSLEER.

The chain links TRBV6-5 to TRBJ1-3, with 7 bases lining up with TRBD1. V shed 5 bases and J 4 bases; nucleotides not matched to a gene: 8. CDR3 size: 15 residues. Germline assignment: CDR1 MNHEY and CDR2 SVGAGI. CDR3 nucleotides: TGTGCCAGCAGTCTAAGACAGGGAGCCGGAAACACCATATATTTT. Its protein product is CASSLRQGAGNTIYF.

V is TRBV5-1 and J is TRBJ2-1, with 10 bases fitting TRBD2. With 1 base clipped from V and 9 bases from J, the junction kept 7 bases outside the gene matches. CDR1 SGHRS and CDR2 YFSETQ come from the germline V gene. This CDR3 is 15 amino acids long. CDR3 nucleotide sequence: TGCGCCAGCAGCTTGTCCCAGCGGGGGGGCGTTGAGCAGTTCTTC. This sequence encodes CASSLSQRGGVEQFF.

The chain employs TRBV9 and TRBJ1-3; D is perhaps TRBD1 (5 bases). The CDR3 is 13 amino acids. The V end was cut by 8 bases, the J end by 0 bases, with 9 bases between. Germline lookup yields CDR1 SGDLS and CDR2 YYNGEE. DNA of the CDR3: TGTGCCAGTGGACAAAGCTCTGGAAACACCATATATTTT. Translation gives CASGQSSGNTIYF.

J is TRBJ2-1 and V is TRBV6-5; 7 nucleotides agree with TRBD2. Germline lookup yields CDR1 MNHEY and CDR2 SVGAGI. The V and J ends lost 3 bases and 4 bases, in that order; junction bases with no gene match: 9. The CDR3 has 16 residues. CDR3 region: CASSYSASGIYNEQFF. The CDR3 region has the DNA TGTGCCAGCAGTTATTCCGCTAGCGGAATATACAATGAGCAGTTCTTC.

The chain combines TRBV2 with TRBJ1-2; 7 bases agree with TRBD1. There are 15 residues in the CDR3. V shed 6 bases and J 4 bases; nucleotides not matched to a gene: 11. CDR1 is SNHLY and CDR2 is FYNNEI in the germline V gene. The CDR3, as DNA: TGTGCCAGCAGAGCCGACAGGGTGGTGTTCTATGGCTACACCTTC. Protein product: CASRADRVVFYGYTF.